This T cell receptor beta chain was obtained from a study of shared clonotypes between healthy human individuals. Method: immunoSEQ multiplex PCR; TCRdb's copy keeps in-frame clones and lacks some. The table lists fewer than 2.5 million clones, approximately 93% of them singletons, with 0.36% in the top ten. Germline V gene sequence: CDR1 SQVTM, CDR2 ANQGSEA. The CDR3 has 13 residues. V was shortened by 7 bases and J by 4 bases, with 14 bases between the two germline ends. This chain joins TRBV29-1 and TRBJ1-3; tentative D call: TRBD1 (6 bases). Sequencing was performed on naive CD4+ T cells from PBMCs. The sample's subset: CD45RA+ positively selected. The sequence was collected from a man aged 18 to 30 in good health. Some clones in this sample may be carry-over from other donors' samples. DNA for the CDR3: TGCAGCGGAAAACAGGGATCCGGAAACACCATATATTTT. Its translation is CSGKQGSGNTIYF.